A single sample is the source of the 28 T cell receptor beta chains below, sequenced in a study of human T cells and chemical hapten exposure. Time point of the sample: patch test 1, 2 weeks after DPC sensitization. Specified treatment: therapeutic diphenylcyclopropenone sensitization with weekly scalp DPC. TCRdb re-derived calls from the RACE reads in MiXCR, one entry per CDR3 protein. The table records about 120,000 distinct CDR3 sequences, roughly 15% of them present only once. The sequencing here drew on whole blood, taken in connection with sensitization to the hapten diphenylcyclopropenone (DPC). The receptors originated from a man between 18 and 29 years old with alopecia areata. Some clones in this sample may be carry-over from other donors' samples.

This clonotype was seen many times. CDR3 in amino acids: CASSRDGNNSPLHF. CDR3 in DNA: TGTGCCAGCAGCCGGGACGGGAACAATTCACCCCTCCACTTT. The chain employs TRBV7-9 and TRBJ1-6, with a possible D match to TRBD1 (5 bases). CDR3 length: 14 amino acids. V was shortened by 5 bases and J by 7 bases, with 12 bases between the two germline ends. From germline, CDR1 is SEHNR and CDR2 FQNEAQ (reference sequence).

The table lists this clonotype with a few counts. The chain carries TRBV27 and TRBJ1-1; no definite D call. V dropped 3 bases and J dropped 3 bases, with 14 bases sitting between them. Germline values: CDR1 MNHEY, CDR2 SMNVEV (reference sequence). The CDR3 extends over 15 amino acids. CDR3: CASSFRRRRDTEAFF. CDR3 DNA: TGTGCCAGCAGTTTTCGCCGCCGTCGGGACACTGAAGCTTTCTTT.

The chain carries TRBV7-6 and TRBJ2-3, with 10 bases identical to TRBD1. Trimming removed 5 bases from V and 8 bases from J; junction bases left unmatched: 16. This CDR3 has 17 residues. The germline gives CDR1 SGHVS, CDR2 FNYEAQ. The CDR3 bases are TGTGCCAGCAGCCCAACCGCCGGGACAGGGGTTTACGGTACGCAGTATTTT. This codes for CASSPTAGTGVYGTQYF.

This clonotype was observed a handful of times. The chain's CDR3 is CASDTFRGPKVDTQYF. CDR3 nucleotides: TGTGCCAGCGACACCTTCAGGGGCCCTAAAGTTGATACGCAGTATTTT. The V call is TRBV21-1, the J call TRBJ2-3; the D segment call TRBD2 is taken from the table without a DNA check. TRBV21-1 is reported as a pseudogene. This CDR3 region has 16 residues.

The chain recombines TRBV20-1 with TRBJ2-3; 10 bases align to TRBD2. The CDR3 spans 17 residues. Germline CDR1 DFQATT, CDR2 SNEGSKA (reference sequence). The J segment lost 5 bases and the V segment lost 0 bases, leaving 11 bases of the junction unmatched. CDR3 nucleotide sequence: TGCAGTGCTAGAGATCCCCAGCGGGGGGGCCATAAAGATACGCAGTATTTT. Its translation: CSARDPQRGGHKDTQYF.

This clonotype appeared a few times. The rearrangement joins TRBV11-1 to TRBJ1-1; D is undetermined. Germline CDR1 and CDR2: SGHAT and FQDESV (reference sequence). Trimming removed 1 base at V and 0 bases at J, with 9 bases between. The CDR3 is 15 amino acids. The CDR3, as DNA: TGTGCCAGCAGCTTAGATTCTCAAATGAACACTGAAGCTTTCTTT. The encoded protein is CASSLDSQMNTEAFF. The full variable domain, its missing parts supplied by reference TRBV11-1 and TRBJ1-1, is EAEVAQSPRYKITEKSQAVAFWCDPISGHATLYWYRQILGQGPELLVQFQDESVVDDSQLPKDRFSAERLKGVDSTLKIQPAELGDSAMYLCASSLDSQMNTEAFFGQGTRLTVV.

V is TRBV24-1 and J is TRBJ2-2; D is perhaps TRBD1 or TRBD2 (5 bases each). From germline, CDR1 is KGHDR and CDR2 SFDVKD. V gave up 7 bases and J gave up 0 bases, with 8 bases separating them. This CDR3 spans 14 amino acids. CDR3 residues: CATRGTANTGELFF. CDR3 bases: TGTGCCACCAGAGGGACGGCGAACACCGGGGAGCTGTTTTTT.

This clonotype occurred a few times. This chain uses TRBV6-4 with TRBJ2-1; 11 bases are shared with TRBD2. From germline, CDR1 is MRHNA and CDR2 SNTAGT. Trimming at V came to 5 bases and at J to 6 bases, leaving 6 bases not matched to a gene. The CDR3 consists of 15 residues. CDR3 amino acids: CASSKELAGVNEQFF. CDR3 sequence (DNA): TGTGCCAGCAGTAAAGAACTAGCGGGGGTCAATGAGCAGTTCTTC.

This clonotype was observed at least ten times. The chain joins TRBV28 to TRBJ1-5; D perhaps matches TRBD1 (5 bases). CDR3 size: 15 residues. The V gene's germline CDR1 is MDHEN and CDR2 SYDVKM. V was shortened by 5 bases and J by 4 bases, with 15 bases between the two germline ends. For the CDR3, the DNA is TGTGCCAGCAGTGCCCTCGGGACTACTAATCAGCCCCAGCATTTT. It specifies CASSALGTTNQPQHF.

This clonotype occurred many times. In DNA form, the CDR3 reads TGTGCCAGCTCACCACAGGGTATGGGCACTGAAGCTTTCTTT. Encoded protein: CASSPQGMGTEAFF. The rearrangement uses TRBV18 and TRBJ1-1; D uncertain. Germline V gene data show CDR1 as KGHSH and CDR2 as LQKENI. The ends were cut back, 1 base at V and 4 bases at J, with 10 bases in the middle. There are 14 residues in the CDR3.

The CDR3: CASSPFPGTGNTEAFF. The CDR3 bases are TGTGCCAGCTCACCATTCCCAGGGACGGGGAACACTGAAGCTTTCTTT. The chain is built from TRBV18 and TRBJ1-1; possible D gene TRBD1, 5 bases. CDR3 length: 16 amino acids. V was cut by 2 bases and J by 1 base, with 14 bases left in between. Germline V CDR1 and CDR2: KGHSH, LQKENI.

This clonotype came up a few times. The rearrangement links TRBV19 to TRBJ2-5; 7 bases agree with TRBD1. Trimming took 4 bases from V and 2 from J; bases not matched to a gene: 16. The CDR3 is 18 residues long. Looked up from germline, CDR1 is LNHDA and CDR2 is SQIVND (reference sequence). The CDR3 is CASSTLVRDRYIQETQYF. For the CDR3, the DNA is TGTGCCAGTAGTACCCTTGTACGGGACAGATACATTCAAGAGACCCAGTACTTC.

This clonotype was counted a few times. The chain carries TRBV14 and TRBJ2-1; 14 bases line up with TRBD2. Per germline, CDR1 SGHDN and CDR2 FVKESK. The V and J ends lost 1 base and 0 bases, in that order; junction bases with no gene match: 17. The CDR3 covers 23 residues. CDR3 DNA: TGTGCCAGCAGCCAAGGTTGGTTTTCCGGGACTAGCGGGGGCGATAGCTCCTACAATGAGCAGTTCTTC. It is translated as CASSQGWFSGTSGGDSSYNEQFF.

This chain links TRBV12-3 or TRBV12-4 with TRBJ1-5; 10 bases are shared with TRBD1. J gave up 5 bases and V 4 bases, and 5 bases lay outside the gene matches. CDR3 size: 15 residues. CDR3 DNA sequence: TGTGCCAGCAGTTCTGCCGGGACAGGGGATCAGCCCCAGCATTTT. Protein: CASSSAGTGDQPQHF.

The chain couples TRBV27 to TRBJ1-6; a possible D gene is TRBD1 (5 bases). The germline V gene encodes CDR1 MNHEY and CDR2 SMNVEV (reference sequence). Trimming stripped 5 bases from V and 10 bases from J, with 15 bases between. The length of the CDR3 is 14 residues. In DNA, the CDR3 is TGTGCCAGCAGTCGGGAAGGGGCCCACTCACCCCTCCACTTT. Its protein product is CASSREGAHSPLHF.

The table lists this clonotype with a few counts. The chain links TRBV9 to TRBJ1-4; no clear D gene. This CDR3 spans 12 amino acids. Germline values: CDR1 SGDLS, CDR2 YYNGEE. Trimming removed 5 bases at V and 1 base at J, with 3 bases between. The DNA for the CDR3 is TGTGCCAGCAGGAAAACTAATGAAAAACTGTTTTTT. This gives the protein CASRKTNEKLFF.

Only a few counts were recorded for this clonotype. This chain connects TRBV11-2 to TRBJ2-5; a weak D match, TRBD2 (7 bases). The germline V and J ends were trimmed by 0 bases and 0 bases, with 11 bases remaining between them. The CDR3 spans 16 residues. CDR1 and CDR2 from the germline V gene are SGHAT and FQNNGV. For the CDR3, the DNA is TGTGCCAGCAGCTTAGATAACGGGGGGCACCAAGAGACCCAGTACTTC. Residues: CASSLDNGGHQETQYF.

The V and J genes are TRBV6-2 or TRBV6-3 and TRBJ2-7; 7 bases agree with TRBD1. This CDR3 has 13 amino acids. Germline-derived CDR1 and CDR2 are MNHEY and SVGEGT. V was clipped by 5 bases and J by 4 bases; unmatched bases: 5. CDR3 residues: CASSPGTAYEQYF. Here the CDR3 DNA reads TGTGCCAGCAGTCCCGGGACAGCTTACGAGCAGTACTTC.

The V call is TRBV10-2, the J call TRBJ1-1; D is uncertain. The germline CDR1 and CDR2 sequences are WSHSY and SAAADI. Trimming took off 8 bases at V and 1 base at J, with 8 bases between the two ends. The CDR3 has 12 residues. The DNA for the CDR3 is TGCGCCAGCCAAGGCTCGAACACTGAAGCTTTCTTT. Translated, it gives CASQGSNTEAFF.

CDR3 region: CASSPKGAEMSPLHF. CDR3 DNA sequence: TGTGCCAGCTCACCGAAGGGGGCGGAGATGTCACCCCTCCACTTT. The chain is built from TRBV18 and TRBJ1-6; 7 bases are a match to TRBD1. V lost 3 bases to trimming and J lost 10 bases; unmatched junction nucleotides: 9. The CDR3 totals 15 residues. CDR1 is KGHSH, CDR2 LQKENI, per germline.

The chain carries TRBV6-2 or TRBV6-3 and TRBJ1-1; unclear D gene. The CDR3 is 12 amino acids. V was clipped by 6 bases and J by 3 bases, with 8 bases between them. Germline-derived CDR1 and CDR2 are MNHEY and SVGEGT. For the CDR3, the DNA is TGTGCCAGCAGGAACCCCGACACTGAAGCTTTCTTT. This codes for CASRNPDTEAFF.

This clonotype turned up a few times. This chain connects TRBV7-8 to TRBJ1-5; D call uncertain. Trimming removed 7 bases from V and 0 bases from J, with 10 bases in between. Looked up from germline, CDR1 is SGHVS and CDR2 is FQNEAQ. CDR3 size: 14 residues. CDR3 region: CASTGVNSNQPQHF. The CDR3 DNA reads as TGTGCCAGCACCGGCGTAAATAGCAATCAGCCCCAGCATTTT.

The CDR3 spells CASSEYLGLLFNEKLFF. The CDR3 region has the DNA TGTGCCAGCAGTGAATATCTAGGACTACTATTTAATGAAAAACTGTTTTTT. The chain links TRBV25-1 to TRBJ1-4, with no clear D. Deletions cut 0 bases from V and 4 bases from J, with 15 bases between. Germline CDR1 and CDR2: MGHDK and SYGVNS. The CDR3 is 17 residues long.

The CDR3 protein is CASSLGPANTGELFF. The CDR3, as DNA: TGCGCCAGCAGCTTAGGGCCAGCGAACACCGGGGAGCTGTTTTTT. The chain joins TRBV5-1 to TRBJ2-2; no firm D call. From germline, CDR1 is SGHRS and CDR2 YFSETQ. V dropped 2 bases and J dropped 0 bases, with 8 bases sitting between them. This CDR3 comprises 15 residues. The full variable domain, in which reference TRBV5-1 and TRBJ2-2 provide the parts outside the CDR3, is KAGVTQTPRYLIKTRGQQVTLSCSPISGHRSVSWYQQTPGQGLQFLFEYFSETQRNKGNFPGRFSGRQFSNSRSEMNVSTLELGDSALYLCASSLGPANTGELFFGEGSRLTVL.

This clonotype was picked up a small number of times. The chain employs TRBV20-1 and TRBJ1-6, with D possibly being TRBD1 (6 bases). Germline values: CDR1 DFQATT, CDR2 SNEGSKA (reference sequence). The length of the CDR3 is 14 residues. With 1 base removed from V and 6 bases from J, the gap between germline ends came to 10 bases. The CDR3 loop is CSARVRTANSPLHF. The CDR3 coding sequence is TGCAGTGCTAGAGTTCGGACAGCTAATTCACCCCTCCACTTT.

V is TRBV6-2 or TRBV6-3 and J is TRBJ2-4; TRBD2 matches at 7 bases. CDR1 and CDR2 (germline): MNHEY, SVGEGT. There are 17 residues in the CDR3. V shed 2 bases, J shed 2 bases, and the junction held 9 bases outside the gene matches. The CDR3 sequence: CASSYPEGEGSKNIQYF. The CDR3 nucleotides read TGTGCCAGCAGTTACCCCGAAGGGGAGGGGTCCAAAAACATTCAGTACTTC.

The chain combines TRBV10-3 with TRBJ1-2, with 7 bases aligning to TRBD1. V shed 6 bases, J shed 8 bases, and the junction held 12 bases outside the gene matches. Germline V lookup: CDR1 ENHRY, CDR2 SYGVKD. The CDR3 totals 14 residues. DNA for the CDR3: TGTGCCATCAGATCCCCGGGACAGACCATCGGCTACACCTTC. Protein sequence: CAIRSPGQTIGYTF.

CDR3 sequence reads: CSAGGGAGYTF. CDR3 in DNA: TGCAGTGCCGGGGGAGGGGCTGGCTACACCTTC. The J gene is TRBJ1-2, the V gene TRBV20-1, with D perhaps TRBD1 (5 bases). Germline-derived CDR1 and CDR2 are DFQATT and SNEGSKA (reference sequence). The V end lost 6 bases, the J end lost 7 bases, and 12 bases lay between the germline ends. The CDR3 covers 11 residues.